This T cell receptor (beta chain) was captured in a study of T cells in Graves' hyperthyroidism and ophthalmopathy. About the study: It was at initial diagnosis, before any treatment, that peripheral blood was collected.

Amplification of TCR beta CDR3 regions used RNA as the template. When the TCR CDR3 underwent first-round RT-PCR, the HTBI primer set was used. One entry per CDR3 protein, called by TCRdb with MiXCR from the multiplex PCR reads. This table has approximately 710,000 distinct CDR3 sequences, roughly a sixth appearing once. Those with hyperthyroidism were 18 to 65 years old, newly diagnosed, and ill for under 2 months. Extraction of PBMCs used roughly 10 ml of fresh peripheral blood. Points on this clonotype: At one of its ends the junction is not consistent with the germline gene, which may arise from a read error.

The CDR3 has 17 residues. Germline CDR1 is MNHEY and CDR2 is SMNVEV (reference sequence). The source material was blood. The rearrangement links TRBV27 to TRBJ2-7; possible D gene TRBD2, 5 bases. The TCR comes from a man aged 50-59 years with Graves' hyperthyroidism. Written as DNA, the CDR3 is TGTGCCGGCAGTTTATCGACGCCAGCGGCTTACCCCTACGAGCAGTACTTC. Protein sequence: CAGSLSTPAAYPYEQYF.